The rows below give T cell receptor beta chains drawn from one sample of a study of T-cell reconstitution after alpha-beta-depleted transplantation in children. Via MiXCR, TCRdb re-called the PCR reads, giving one row per CDR3 protein. The sample holds about 500,000 distinct CDR3 sequences; roughly 10% are singletons and the top ten take 14%. The sample consisted of PBMCs, mostly from graft donor cells, taken 180 days after TCRalphabeta/CD19-depleted stem cell transplant. Receptors were obtained from a female patient aged 2 to 10 who had a stem cell transplant for aplastic anemia, so the T cells may come from the graft donor. The CDR3 runs from the conserved cysteine through the conserved F or W. The D gene is left open where the match is weak. Not all rows give a size; the values are once, few, many and, for expanded clones, a class.

TRBV7-2	.	TRBD2	TRBJ2-1	TGTGCCAGCAGCTTTCCTAGCGGTTACAATGAGCAGTTCTTC	CASSFPSGYNEQFF
TRBV15	.	.	TRBJ2-5	TGTGCCACCAGCAGAGAAGCCAGGGCGCTACAAGAGACCCAGTACTTC	CATSREARALQETQYF
TRBV14	few	.	TRBJ2-7	TGTGCCAGCAGCCAAGTTCTGGGCTACGAGCAGTACTTC	CASSQVLGYEQYF
TRBV10-3	.	.	TRBJ1-1	TGTGCCATCAGTGAGTGGGCAGGGGCCACTGAAGCTTTCTTT	CAISEWAGATEAFF
TRBV5-1	few	TRBD2	TRBJ2-5	TGCGCCAGCAGCTTGTTGGCTAGCGGGACGAGAACCCAGTACTTC	CASSLLASGTRTQYF
TRBV7-9	.	TRBD2	TRBJ2-3	TGTGCCAGCAGCCACCGGGGGGCAGATACGCAGTATTTT	CASSHRGADTQYF
TRBV6-5	few	.	TRBJ2-1	TGTGCCAGCAGTTACTCGAGACTGATCTCCTTCAATGAGCAGTTCTTC	CASSYSRLISFNEQFF
TRBV21-1	few	.	TRBJ2-2	TGTGCCAGCAGCCCCCGGGACAGGGGAAGAGACACCGGGGAGCTGTTTTTT	CASSPRDRGRDTGELFF
TRBV15	few	.	TRBJ1-4	TGTGCCACCAGCAGAGATCTGGGGCGCGGTGAAAAACTGTTTTTT	CATSRDLGRGEKLFF
TRBV5-6	.	TRBD2	TRBJ2-7	TGTGCCAGCAGCTTGTTCGACGGGGGGGGTTACGAGCAGTACTTC	CASSLFDGGGYEQYF
TRBV6-2/TRBV6-3	.	TRBD2	TRBJ2-7	TGTGCCAGCAGGACTAGCGGACCTTCCTACGAGCAGTACTTC	CASRTSGPSYEQYF
TRBV7-2	.	TRBD2	TRBJ2-1	TGTGCCAGCAGCTTATTCCTAGCGGGAGGGTACAATGAGCAGTTCTTC	CASSLFLAGGYNEQFF
TRBV4-1	.	.	TRBJ2-1	TGCGCCAGCAGCCTAAATTTTCCGAGCCAAAGGAGCTACAATGAGCAGTTCTTC	CASSLNFPSQRSYNEQFF
TRBV10-3	few	.	TRBJ2-5	TGTGCCACTAAGGGACTGCAAGAGACCCAGTACTTC	CATKGLQETQYF
TRBV29-1	.	TRBD2	TRBJ2-3	TGCAGCGTTGAGGGCTTAGCGGGAGGCTATCATAACACAGATACGCAGTATTTT	CSVEGLAGGYHNTDTQYF
TRBV15	few	.	TRBJ2-3	TGTGCCACCAGCAGAGCGACTAGCACAGATACGCAGTATTTT	CATSRATSTDTQYF
TRBV4-1	.	TRBD1	TRBJ2-1	TGCGCCAGCAGCCAAGATCCCGGGACAGAAAACAATGAGCAGTTCTTC	CASSQDPGTENNEQFF
TRBV5-1	many	.	TRBJ1-3	TGCGCCAGCGCCCCCGGGGGCGCTGGAAACACCATATATTTT	CASAPGGAGNTIYF
TRBV6-2/TRBV6-3	few	.	TRBJ2-5	TGTGCCAGCAGTTTCAGGGCGGTGGAGACCCAGTACTTC	CASSFRAVETQYF
TRBV6-6	few	.	TRBJ1-1	TGTGCCAGCGCCTGGGGCGGTGAAGCTTTCTTT	CASAWGGEAFF
TRBV18	.	TRBD1	TRBJ2-7	TGTGCCAGCTCAAACGGCAGGGGGCTCTACGAGCAGTACTTC	CASSNGRGLYEQYF
TRBV6-1	few	TRBD2	TRBJ2-5	TGTGCCAGCCTGCTAGCGGGAGTGGGAGGAGAGACCCAGTACTTC	CASLLAGVGGETQYF
TRBV6-2/TRBV6-3	few	.	TRBJ2-5	TGTGCCAGCAGTCCCCTAGCTTCAGGAGAGACCCAGTACTTC	CASSPLASGETQYF
TRBV4-3	few	.	TRBJ1-2	TGCGCCAGCAGCCAAGATCGGGGGGCAACTACTAACTATGGCTACACCTTC	CASSQDRGATTNYGYTF
TRBV4-2	few	.	TRBJ2-3	TGTGCCAGCAGCCCCGGGAAGCCCACAGATACGCAGTATTTT	CASSPGKPTDTQYF
TRBV4-3	.	TRBD1	TRBJ1-2	TGCGCCAGCAGCCAGGACCCCCAGGGGGCGAGGTCGGCTGGCTACACCTTC	CASSQDPQGARSAGYTF
TRBV28	few	TRBD2	TRBJ2-3	TGTGCCAGCACTATGGCACTAGCGGGGTACACAGATACGCAGTATTTT	CASTMALAGYTDTQYF